This T cell receptor beta chain was documented in a study of T-cell memory formation after mild COVID-19. General observations from the study: Whereas later expanders leaned CD4+, clones contracting day 15 to 85 showed a balanced CD4/CD8 makeup.

This clonotype has more than one count but fewer than ten. Antigen: not known. V was shortened by 4 bases and J by 2 bases, with 16 bases between the two germline ends. Germline V gives CDR1 SGDLS, CDR2 YYNGEE. The CDR3 length is 15 residues. MiXCR was run by TCRdb on the 5' RACE reads, yielding one entry per CDR3 protein. The repertoire holds about 430,000 distinct CDR3 sequences, approximately 25% seen once, with 7% to 9.5% in the top ten. Input material: PBMCs or a T cell subset sorted from them (not recorded which). The source of this sequence is an adult woman who had mild COVID-19 (a few samples of this study predate the infection). Cell type and time point are not known. This chain joins TRBV9 and TRBJ2-7; possibly TRBD1 for D (6 bases). The CDR3 region is CASSPTRAGAYEQYF. In DNA, the CDR3 is TGTGCCAGCAGCCCCACTCGGGCAGGGGCCTACGAGCAGTACTTC.